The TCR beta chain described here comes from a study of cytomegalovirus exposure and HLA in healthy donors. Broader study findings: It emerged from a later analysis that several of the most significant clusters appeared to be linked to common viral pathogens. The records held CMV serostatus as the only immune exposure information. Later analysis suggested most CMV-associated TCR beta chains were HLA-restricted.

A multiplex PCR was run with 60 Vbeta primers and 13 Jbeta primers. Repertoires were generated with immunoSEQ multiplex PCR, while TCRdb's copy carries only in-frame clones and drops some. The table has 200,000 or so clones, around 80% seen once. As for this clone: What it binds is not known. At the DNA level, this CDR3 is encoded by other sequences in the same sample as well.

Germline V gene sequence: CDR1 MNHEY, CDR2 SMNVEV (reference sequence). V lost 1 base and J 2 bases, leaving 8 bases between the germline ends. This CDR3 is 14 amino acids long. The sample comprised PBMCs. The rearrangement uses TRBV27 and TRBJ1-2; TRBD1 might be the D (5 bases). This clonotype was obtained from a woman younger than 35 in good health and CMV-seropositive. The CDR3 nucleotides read TGTGCCAGCAGTTTATACGGGGGGAACTATGGCTACACCTTC. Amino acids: CASSLYGGNYGYTF.